Presented here are 14 T cell receptor beta chains from one specimen sequenced in a study of cytomegalovirus exposure and HLA in healthy donors. Researchers ran the PCR with 60 Vbeta and 13 Jbeta primers. Libraries were prepared by immunoSEQ multiplex PCR; TCRdb keeps only in-frame clonotypes and omits some of them. The sample lists hundreds of thousands of clones; roughly 84% were seen once. Input material: PBMCs. The receptors were gathered from a boy aged 2 to 10 in good health and CMV-seronegative.

The chain employs TRBV4-2 and TRBJ1-2, with 10 bases aligning to TRBD1. Looked up from germline, CDR1 is LGHNA and CDR2 is YNFKEQ. The ends lost 0 bases at V and 0 bases at J; junction bases unmatched: 7. CDR3 size: 18 residues. CDR3 nucleotide sequence: TGTGCCAGCAGCCAAGAATGGGACAGGGGAACTCCTAACTATGGCTACACCTTC. Translated: CASSQEWDRGTPNYGYTF.

This clone was counted between two and nine times. The chain links TRBV6-1 to TRBJ1-5, with 7 bases lining up with TRBD1. Germline CDR1 reads MNHNS; CDR2 reads SASEGT. The CDR3 length is 13 residues. Trimming cost V 1 base and J 11 bases; bases outside gene matches: 5. In nucleotides, the CDR3 is TGTGCCAGCAGTGAAGGACAGGGTGGGACCCAGCATTTT. Encoded protein: CASSEGQGGTQHF.

This clone was recorded a few times. V gene TRBV19 combines with J gene TRBJ2-2; 9 nucleotides align to TRBD1. The CDR3 has 17 amino acids. In germline, CDR1 is LNHDA, CDR2 SQIVND (reference sequence). After removal of 2 bases from V and 6 bases from J, the junction contained 10 bases not matched to a gene. CDR3 sequence: CASSITVGQGLAGELFF. The CDR3 DNA reads TGTGCCAGTAGTATAACGGTGGGACAGGGTTTAGCCGGGGAGCTGTTTTTT.

With respect to this clone: The sample contains more than one DNA sequence encoding this CDR3. In DNA form, the CDR3 reads TGTGCCAGCAGCTTATCTCCAGATACGCAGTATTTT. Protein product: CASSLSPDTQYF. V usage is TRBV7-2 and J usage is TRBJ2-3; D gene ambiguous. Trimming left V 2 bases short and J 4 bases short, with 4 bases between. Germline lookup yields CDR1 SGHTA and CDR2 FQGNSA. The CDR3 is 12 residues long.

The chain couples TRBV19 to TRBJ1-2; tentatively, D is TRBD1 (5 bases). The ends were cut back, 3 bases at V and 4 bases at J, with 9 bases in the middle. The CDR3 has 13 amino acids. Germline V gene sequence: CDR1 LNHDA, CDR2 SQIVND (reference sequence). CDR3 sequence: CASSIPGLYGYTF. In DNA form, the CDR3 reads TGTGCCAGTAGTATCCCAGGGCTCTATGGCTACACCTTC.

This chain joins TRBV4-1 and TRBJ1-2, with D possibly TRBD1 on 6 matching bases. V was shortened by 4 bases and J by 3 bases, with 21 bases between the two germline ends. The CDR3 sequence is 17 residues long. From germline, CDR1 is MGHRA and CDR2 YSYEKL. The CDR3 nucleotides are TGCGCCAGCAGCCGATCCACAGGGCCTCCGGACTACTATGGCTACACCTTC. Amino acids: CASSRSTGPPDYYGYTF.

This chain joins TRBV6-5 and TRBJ1-1, with TRBD1 identical over 8 bases. This CDR3 is 13 amino acids long. From germline, CDR1 is MNHEY and CDR2 SVGAGI. Trimming took 0 bases from V and 8 from J; bases not matched to a gene: 2. CDR3 sequence (DNA): TGTGCCAGCAGTTACTCTCAGGGGGCGGAAGCTTTCTTT. Translated, it gives CASSYSQGAEAFF.

Written as DNA, the CDR3 is TGTGCCAGCAGTGCCCCGGGACAAGTTACCTACGAGCAGTACTTC. Translated: CASSAPGQVTYEQYF. The chain employs TRBV2 and TRBJ2-7; D is possibly TRBD1 (6 bases). Germline V lookup: CDR1 SNHLY, CDR2 FYNNEI. The CDR3 is 15 amino acids. The V gene lost 4 bases and the J gene lost 2 bases, with 15 bases spanning the gap.

This chain joins TRBV27 and TRBJ2-2, with D unclear. Looked up from germline, CDR1 is MNHEY and CDR2 is SMNVEV (reference sequence). This CDR3 is built from 15 residues. V dropped 5 bases and J dropped 3 bases, with 13 bases sitting between them. CDR3 in amino acids: CASSPTSAHTGELFF. The CDR3 bases are TGTGCCAGCAGTCCCACGAGCGCCCACACCGGGGAGCTGTTTTTT.

The chain joins TRBV29-1 to TRBJ1-2, with TRBD1 matching over 7 bases. With 2 bases clipped from V and 7 bases from J, the junction kept 7 bases outside the gene matches. The germline CDR1 and CDR2 sequences are SQVTM and ANQGSEA. There are 13 residues in the CDR3. The CDR3 DNA sequence: TGCAGCGTTGAAATGGGACAGATGCGTGGCTACACCTTC. Translation: CSVEMGQMRGYTF.

The chain employs TRBV27 and TRBJ1-6; 7 bases fit TRBD1. This CDR3 is built from 16 residues. The V gene's germline CDR1 is MNHEY and CDR2 SMNVEV (reference sequence). J gave up 6 bases and V 7 bases, and 12 bases lay outside the gene matches. This chain's CDR3 is CASKPGTAFPNSPLHF. The CDR3 DNA reads TGTGCCAGCAAACCAGGGACAGCCTTTCCTAATTCACCCCTCCACTTT.

The rearrangement links TRBV5-1 to TRBJ2-3; 10 bases are a match to TRBD2. Germline CDR1 reads SGHRS; CDR2 reads YFSETQ. The V and J ends lost 4 bases and 2 bases, in that order; junction bases with no gene match: 4. The CDR3 contains 15 residues. The CDR3 coding sequence is TGCGCCAGCAGCCGTGGACTAGCGGACACAGATACGCAGTATTTT. This translates into CASSRGLADTDTQYF.

This clone was observed once. The sample holds other DNA sequences that translate to the same CDR3. J is TRBJ2-7 and V is TRBV9; no firm D call. This CDR3 comprises 14 residues. The germline V gene has CDR1 SGDLS and CDR2 YYNGEE. The V and J ends lost 0 bases and 3 bases respectively, with 10 bases between them. The CDR3 DNA reads TGTGCCAGCAGCGTAGGCCTCGGCGGCTACGAGCAGTACTTC. Protein sequence: CASSVGLGGYEQYF.

The chain recombines TRBV19 with TRBJ1-5, with D perhaps TRBD1 (6 bases). Germline-derived CDR1 and CDR2 are LNHDA and SQIVND (reference sequence). This CDR3 contains 14 residues. The V end lost 6 bases, the J end lost 2 bases, and 11 bases lay between the germline ends. The CDR3 loop reads CASSPGDGNQPQHF. For the CDR3, the DNA is TGTGCCAGTAGCCCAGGGGATGGCAATCAGCCCCAGCATTTT.